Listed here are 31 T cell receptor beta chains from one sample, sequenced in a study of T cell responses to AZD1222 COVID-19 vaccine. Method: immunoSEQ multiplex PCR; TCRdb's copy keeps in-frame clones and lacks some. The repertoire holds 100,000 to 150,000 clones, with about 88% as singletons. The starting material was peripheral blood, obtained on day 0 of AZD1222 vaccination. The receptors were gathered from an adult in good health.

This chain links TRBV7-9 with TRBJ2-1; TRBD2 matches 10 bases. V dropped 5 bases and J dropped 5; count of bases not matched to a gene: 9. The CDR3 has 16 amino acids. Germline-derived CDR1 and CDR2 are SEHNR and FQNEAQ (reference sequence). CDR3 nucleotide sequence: TGTGCCAGCAGCCCCCGGACTAGCGGTACAGACAATGAGCAGTTCTTC. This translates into CASSPRTSGTDNEQFF.

CDR3 protein: CASSNGDYGYTF. In nucleotides, the CDR3 is TGTGCCAGCAGCAACGGAGACTATGGCTACACCTTC. V gene TRBV6-5 combines with J gene TRBJ1-2; D gene uncertain. This CDR3 region has 12 residues. Germline CDR1 reads MNHEY; CDR2 reads SVGAGI. V was cut by 6 bases and J by 3 bases, with 8 bases left in between.

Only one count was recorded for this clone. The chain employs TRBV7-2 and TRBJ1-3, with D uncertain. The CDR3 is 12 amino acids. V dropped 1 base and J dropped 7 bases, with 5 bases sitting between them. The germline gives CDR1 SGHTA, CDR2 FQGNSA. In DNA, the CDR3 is TGTGCCAGCAGCTTAGACCGGAACACCATATATTTT. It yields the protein CASSLDRNTIYF.

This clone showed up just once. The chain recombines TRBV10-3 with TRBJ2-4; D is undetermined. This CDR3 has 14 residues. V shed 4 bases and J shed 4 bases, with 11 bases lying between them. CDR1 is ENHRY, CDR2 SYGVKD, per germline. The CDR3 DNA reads TGTGCCATCAGTGGGGAAAGTGGGAAAAACATTCAGTACTTC. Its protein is CAISGESGKNIQYF.

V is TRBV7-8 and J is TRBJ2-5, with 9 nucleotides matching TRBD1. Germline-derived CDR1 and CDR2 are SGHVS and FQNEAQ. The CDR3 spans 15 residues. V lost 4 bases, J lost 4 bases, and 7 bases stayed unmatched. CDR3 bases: TGTGCCAGCAGCTCCACACCGGGACAGGGAGAGACCCAGTACTTC. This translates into CASSSTPGQGETQYF.

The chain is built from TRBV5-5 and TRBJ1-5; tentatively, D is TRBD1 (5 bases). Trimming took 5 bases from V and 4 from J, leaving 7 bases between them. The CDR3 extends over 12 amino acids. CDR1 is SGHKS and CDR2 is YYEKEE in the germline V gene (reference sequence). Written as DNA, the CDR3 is TGTGCCAGCAGTTCAGGGAATCAGCCCCAGCATTTT. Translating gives CASSSGNQPQHF.

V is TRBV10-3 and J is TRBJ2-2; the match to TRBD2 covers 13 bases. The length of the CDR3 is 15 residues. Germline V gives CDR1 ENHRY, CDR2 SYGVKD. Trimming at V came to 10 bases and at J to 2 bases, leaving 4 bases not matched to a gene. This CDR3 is CATGLAGENTGELFF. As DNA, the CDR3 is TGTGCCACCGGACTAGCGGGAGAAAACACCGGGGAGCTGTTTTTT.

The CDR3 loop reads CASSDPGQGRWATIYF. DNA of the CDR3: TGTGCCAGCAGTGATCCGGGACAGGGCCGATGGGCCACCATATATTTT. This chain links TRBV6-2 or TRBV6-3 with TRBJ1-3, with TRBD1 matching 9 bases. This CDR3 is 16 amino acids long. The germline CDR1 and CDR2 sequences are MNHEY and SVGEGT. The J segment lost 9 bases and the V segment lost 5 bases, leaving 14 bases of the junction unmatched.

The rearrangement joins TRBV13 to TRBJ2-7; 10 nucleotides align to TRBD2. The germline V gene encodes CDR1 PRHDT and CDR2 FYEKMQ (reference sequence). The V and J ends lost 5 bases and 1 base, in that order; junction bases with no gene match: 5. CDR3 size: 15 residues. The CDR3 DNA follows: TGTGCCAGCAGCCCGAGCGGGGGGGTATCCTACGAGCAGTACTTC. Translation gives CASSPSGGVSYEQYF.

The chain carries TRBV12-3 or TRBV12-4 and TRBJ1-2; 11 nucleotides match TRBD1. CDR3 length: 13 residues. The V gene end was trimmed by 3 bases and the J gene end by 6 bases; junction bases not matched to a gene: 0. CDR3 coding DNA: TGTGCCAGCAGTTTGGACAGGGGGCATGGCTACACCTTC. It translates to CASSLDRGHGYTF.

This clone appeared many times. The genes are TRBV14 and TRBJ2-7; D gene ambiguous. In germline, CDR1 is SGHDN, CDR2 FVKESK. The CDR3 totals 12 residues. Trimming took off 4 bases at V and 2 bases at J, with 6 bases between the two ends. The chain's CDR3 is CASSPRTYEQYF. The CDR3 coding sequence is TGTGCCAGCAGCCCCCGAACCTACGAGCAGTACTTC.

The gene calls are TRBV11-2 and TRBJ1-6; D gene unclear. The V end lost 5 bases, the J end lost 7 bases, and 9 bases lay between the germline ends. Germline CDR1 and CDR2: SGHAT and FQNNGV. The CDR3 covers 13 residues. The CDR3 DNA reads TGTGCCAGCAGCCCGTGGCAGAATTCACCCCTCCACTTT. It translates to CASSPWQNSPLHF.

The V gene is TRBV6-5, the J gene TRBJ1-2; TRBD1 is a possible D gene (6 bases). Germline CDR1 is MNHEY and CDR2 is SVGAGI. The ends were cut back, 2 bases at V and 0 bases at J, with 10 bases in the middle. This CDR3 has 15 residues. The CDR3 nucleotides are TGTGCCAGCAGTTACGGACAGCCCACTAACTATGGCTACACCTTC. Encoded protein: CASSYGQPTNYGYTF.

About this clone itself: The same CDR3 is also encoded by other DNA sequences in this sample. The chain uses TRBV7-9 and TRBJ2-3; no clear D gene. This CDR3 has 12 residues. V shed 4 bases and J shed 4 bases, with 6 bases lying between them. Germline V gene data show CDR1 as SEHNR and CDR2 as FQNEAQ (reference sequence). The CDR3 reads CASSSLADTQYF. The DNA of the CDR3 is TGTGCCAGCAGCTCACTGGCAGATACGCAGTATTTT.

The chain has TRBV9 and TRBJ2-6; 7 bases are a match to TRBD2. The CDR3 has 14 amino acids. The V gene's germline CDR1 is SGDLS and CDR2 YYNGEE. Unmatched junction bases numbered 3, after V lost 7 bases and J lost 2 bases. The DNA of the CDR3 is TGTGCCAGCCGGGGGGACCCTGGGGCCAACGTCCTGACTTTC. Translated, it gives CASRGDPGANVLTF.

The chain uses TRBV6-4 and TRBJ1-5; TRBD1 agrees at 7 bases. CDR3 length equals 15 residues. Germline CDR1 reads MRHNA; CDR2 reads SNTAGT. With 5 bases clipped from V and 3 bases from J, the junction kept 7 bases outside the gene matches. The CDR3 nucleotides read TGTGCCAGCAGTCCCCAGGGGGGGGACAATCAGCCCCAGCATTTT. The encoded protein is CASSPQGGDNQPQHF.

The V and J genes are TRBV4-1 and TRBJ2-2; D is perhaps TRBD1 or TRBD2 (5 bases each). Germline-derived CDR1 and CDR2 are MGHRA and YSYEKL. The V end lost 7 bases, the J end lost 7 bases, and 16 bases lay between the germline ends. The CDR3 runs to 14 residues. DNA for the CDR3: TGCGCCAGCACGGGGCTAGCCCTAGGCGGGGAGCTGTTTTTT. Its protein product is CASTGLALGGELFF.

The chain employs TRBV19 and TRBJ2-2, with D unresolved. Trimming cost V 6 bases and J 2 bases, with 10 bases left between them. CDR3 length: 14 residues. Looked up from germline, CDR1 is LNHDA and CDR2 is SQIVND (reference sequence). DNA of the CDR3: TGTGCCAGTAGCTCAGGAACTAACACCGGGGAGCTGTTTTTT. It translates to CASSSGTNTGELFF. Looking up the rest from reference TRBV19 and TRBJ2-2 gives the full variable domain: DGGITQSPKYLFRKEGQNVTLSCEQNLNHDAMYWYRQDPGQGLRLIYYSQIVNDFQKGDIAEGYSVSREKKESFPLTVTSAQKNPTAFYLCASSSGTNTGELFFGEGSRLTVL.

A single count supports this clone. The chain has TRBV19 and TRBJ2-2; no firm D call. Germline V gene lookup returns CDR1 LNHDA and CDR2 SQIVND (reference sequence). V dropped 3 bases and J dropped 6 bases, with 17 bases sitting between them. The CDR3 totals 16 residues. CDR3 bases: TGTGCCAGTAGTATCCAAGGGCTATCGGGCGCCGGGGAGCTGTTTTTT. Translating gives CASSIQGLSGAGELFF. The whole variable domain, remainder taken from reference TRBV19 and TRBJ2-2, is DGGITQSPKYLFRKEGQNVTLSCEQNLNHDAMYWYRQDPGQGLRLIYYSQIVNDFQKGDIAEGYSVSREKKESFPLTVTSAQKNPTAFYLCASSIQGLSGAGELFFGEGSRLTVL.

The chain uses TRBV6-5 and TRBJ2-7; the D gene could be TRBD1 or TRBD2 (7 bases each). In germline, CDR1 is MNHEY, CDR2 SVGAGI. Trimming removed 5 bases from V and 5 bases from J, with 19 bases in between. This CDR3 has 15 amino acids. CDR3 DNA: TGTGCCAGCAGTCCAGGGGGGCCTGGGGGGGACGAGCAGTACTTC. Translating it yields CASSPGGPGGDEQYF.

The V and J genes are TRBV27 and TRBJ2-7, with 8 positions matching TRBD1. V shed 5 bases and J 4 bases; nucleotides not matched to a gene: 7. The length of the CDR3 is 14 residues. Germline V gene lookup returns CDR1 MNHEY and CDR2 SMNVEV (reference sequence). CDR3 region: CASSQQGVFYEQYF. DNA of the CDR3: TGTGCCAGCAGTCAACAGGGGGTTTTTTACGAGCAGTACTTC.

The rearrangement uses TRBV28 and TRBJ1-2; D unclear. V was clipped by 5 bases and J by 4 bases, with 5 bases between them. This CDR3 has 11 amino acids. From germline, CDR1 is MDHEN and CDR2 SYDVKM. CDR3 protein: CASSRGYGYTF. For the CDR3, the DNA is TGTGCCAGCAGTCGGGGCTATGGCTACACCTTC.

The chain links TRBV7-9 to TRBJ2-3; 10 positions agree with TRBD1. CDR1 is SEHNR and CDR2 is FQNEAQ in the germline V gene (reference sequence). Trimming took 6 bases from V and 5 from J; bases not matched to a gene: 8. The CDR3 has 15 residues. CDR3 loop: CASRPRQGAGDTQYF. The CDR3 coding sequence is TGTGCCAGCAGACCTCGACAGGGGGCAGGAGATACGCAGTATTTT.

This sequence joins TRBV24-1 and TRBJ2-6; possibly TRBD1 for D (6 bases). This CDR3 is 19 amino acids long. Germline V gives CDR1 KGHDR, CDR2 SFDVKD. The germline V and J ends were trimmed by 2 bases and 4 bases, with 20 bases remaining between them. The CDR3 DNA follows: TGTGCCACCAGTGATTCCCGGACAGCCCCTAGCTCGGGGGCCAACGTCCTGACTTTC. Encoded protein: CATSDSRTAPSSGANVLTF.

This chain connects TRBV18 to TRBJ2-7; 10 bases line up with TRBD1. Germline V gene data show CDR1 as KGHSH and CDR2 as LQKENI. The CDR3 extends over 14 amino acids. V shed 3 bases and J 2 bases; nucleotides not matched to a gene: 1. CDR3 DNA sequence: TGTGCCAGCTCACCTGGGACAGGGGCCTACGAGCAGTACTTC. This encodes CASSPGTGAYEQYF.

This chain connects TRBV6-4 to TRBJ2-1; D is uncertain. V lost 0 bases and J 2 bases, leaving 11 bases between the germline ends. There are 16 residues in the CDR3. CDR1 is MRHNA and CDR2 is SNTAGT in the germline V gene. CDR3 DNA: TGTGCCAGCAGTGACTCTCTCGTAGCCACCTACAATGAGCAGTTCTTC. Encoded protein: CASSDSLVATYNEQFF.

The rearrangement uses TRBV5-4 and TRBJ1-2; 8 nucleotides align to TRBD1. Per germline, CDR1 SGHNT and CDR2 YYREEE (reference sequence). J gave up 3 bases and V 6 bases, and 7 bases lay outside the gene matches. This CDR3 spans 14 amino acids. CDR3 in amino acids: CASTRDRLYYGYTF. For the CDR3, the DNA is TGTGCCAGCACCCGGGACAGGCTTTACTATGGCTACACCTTC.

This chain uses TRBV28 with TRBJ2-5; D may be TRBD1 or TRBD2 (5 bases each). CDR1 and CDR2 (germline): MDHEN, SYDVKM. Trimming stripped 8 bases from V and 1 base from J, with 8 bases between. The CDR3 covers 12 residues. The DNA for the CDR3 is TGTGCCAGCGGGACCTTCCAAGAGACCCAGTACTTC. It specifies CASGTFQETQYF.

CDR3 amino acids: CASSLQGSDTQYF. The CDR3 nucleotides are TGTGCCAGCAGTTTACAGGGCTCAGATACGCAGTATTTT. The chain is built from TRBV27 and TRBJ2-3, with D possibly being TRBD1 (5 bases). V was trimmed by 2 bases and J by 4 bases, leaving 7 bases between them. CDR1 and CDR2 (germline): MNHEY, SMNVEV (reference sequence). The CDR3 runs to 13 residues.

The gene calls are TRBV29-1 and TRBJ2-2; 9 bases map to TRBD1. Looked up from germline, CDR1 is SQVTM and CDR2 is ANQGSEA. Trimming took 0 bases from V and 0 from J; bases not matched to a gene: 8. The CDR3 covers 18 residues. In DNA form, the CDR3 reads TGCAGCGTTGAAGATCGGGGACAGGGACCTCCGAACACCGGGGAGCTGTTTTTT. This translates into CSVEDRGQGPPNTGELFF.

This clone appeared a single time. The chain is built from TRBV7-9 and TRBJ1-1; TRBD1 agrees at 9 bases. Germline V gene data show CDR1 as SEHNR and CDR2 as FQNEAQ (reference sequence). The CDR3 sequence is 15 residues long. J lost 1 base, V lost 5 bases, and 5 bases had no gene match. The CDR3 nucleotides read TGTGCCAGCAGCCCAACAGGGGGCTGGAACACTGAAGCTTTCTTT. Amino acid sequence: CASSPTGGWNTEAFF.